This entry lists 5 T cell receptor beta chains sequenced from one sample in a study of technical replicates of blood from several donors (dated by TCRdb to the late 2010s). The library relied on the immunoSEQ multiplex PCR assay. Imported from immuneACCESS, the table was reduced by TCRdb to in-frame sequences with V and J called. These copies leave out some clones; in studies compared against another copy, an unresolved V gene accounts for under half, and the cause of the remainder is not known. The sample yields tens of thousands of clones; around 94% were counted once. Approximately 0.25% of the sample belongs to the ten largest clones. Sequenced input: T cells isolated from PBMCs. The receptors originated from a human donor in good health.

V and J are TRBV7-6 and TRBJ1-2; the match to TRBD1 covers 7 bases. The CDR3 sequence is 15 residues long. Trimming took 4 bases from V and 2 from J; bases not matched to a gene: 7. Germline V gene lookup returns CDR1 SGHVS and CDR2 FNYEAQ. CDR3 nucleotides: TGTGCCAGCAGCTCCTACAGGGGCCCAAACTATGGCTACACCTTC. Protein: CASSSYRGPNYGYTF.

The V call is TRBV6-1, the J call TRBJ1-5, with 11 bases aligning to TRBD1. The CDR3 is made up of 18 amino acids. Per the germline V gene, CDR1 is MNHNS and CDR2 is SASEGT. Losses at the gene ends were 4 bases for V and 6 bases for J; bases not matched to a gene: 14. CDR3 bases: TGTGCCAGCAGTGCTACTGGTGCCCGGACAGGGGGCGGTCAGCCCCAGCATTTT. It specifies CASSATGARTGGGQPQHF.

This sequence joins TRBV19 and TRBJ2-5, with 7 bases lining up with TRBD1. This CDR3 has 13 amino acids. Germline assignment: CDR1 LNHDA and CDR2 SQIVND (reference sequence). Unmatched junction bases numbered 6, after V lost 7 bases and J lost 4 bases. This chain's CDR3 is CASMLAGGETQYF. In DNA form, the CDR3 reads TGTGCCAGTATGCTGGCAGGGGGAGAGACCCAGTACTTC.

The chain has TRBV10-3 and TRBJ2-3, with D possibly TRBD2 on 5 matching bases. CDR1 is ENHRY, CDR2 SYGVKD, per germline. This CDR3 has 14 amino acids. Trimming stripped 4 bases from V and 5 bases from J, with 13 bases between. The CDR3 DNA sequence: TGTGCCATCAGTGGCGGCCAAGGAGGAGATACGCAGTATTTT. Amino acid sequence: CAISGGQGGDTQYF.

In DNA form, the CDR3 reads TGCGCCAGCAGCGCACTCAACGAGCAGTACTTC. This encodes CASSALNEQYF. The chain couples TRBV5-1 to TRBJ2-7, with no clear D. The germline gives CDR1 SGHRS, CDR2 YFSETQ. The CDR3 sequence is 11 residues long. Trimming stripped 4 bases from V and 5 bases from J, with 7 bases between.